The 14 T cell receptor beta chains below all came from one sample that was sequenced in a study of cytomegalovirus exposure and HLA in healthy donors. Use of 60 Vbeta and 13 Jbeta primers characterized the PCR. Method: immunoSEQ multiplex PCR; TCRdb's copy keeps in-frame clones and lacks some. Among approximately 90,000 clones listed, approximately 80% were seen once. Material: PBMCs. The receptors shown here come from a man younger than 40 in good health and CMV-seronegative.

The chain couples TRBV7-6 to TRBJ1-1; 8 bases agree with TRBD1. The J segment lost 1 base and the V segment lost 1 base, leaving 14 bases of the junction unmatched. This CDR3 is built from 19 residues. Germline assignment: CDR1 SGHVS and CDR2 FNYEAQ. The CDR3 bases are TGTGCCAGCAGCTTAGATCCGACGGGACAGGTGGGGGGGAACACTGAAGCTTTCTTT. It codes for CASSLDPTGQVGGNTEAFF.

The gene calls are TRBV6-4 and TRBJ2-1; 8 nucleotides align to TRBD1. This CDR3 has 15 residues. Germline CDR1 and CDR2: MRHNA and SNTAGT. V lost 6 bases to trimming and J lost 3 bases; unmatched junction nucleotides: 7. The CDR3 region has the DNA TGTGCCAGCAGCAGCGGCACAGGGGGCTACAATGAGCAGTTCTTC. The encoded protein is CASSSGTGGYNEQFF.

The chain carries TRBV6-5 and TRBJ2-3; 9 positions match TRBD2. The CDR3 extends over 16 amino acids. Per germline, CDR1 MNHEY and CDR2 SVGAGI. J was trimmed by 4 bases and V by 2 bases; bases with no gene match: 7. The CDR3 here is CASSYLSGRGADTQYF. Written as DNA, the CDR3 is TGTGCCAGCAGTTACCTTAGCGGGAGAGGAGCAGATACGCAGTATTTT.

The chain combines TRBV7-2 with TRBJ1-2, with D hard to call. The CDR3 covers 15 residues. With 4 bases removed from V and 5 bases from J, the gap between germline ends came to 17 bases. The germline V gene encodes CDR1 SGHTA and CDR2 FQGNSA. The CDR3 loop is CASSSYQIGKYGYTF. The CDR3 DNA reads TGTGCCAGCAGCTCCTACCAAATCGGGAAGTATGGCTACACCTTC. Combining the CDR3 with reference TRBV7-2 and TRBJ1-2 gives the whole variable domain GAGVSQSPSNKVTEKGKDVELRCDPISGHTALYWYRQSLGQGLEFLIYFQGNSAPDKSGLPSDRFSAERTGGSVSTLTIQRTQQEDSAVYLCASSSYQIGKYGYTFGSGTRLTVV.

The V gene is TRBV30, the J gene TRBJ2-7, with D maybe TRBD1 (6 bases). Germline-derived CDR1 and CDR2 are GTSNPN and SVGIG (reference sequence). The length of the CDR3 is 15 residues. V was pared by 2 bases and J by 0 bases, with 14 bases between. For the CDR3, the DNA is TGTGCCTGGAGTCGCAAGGGACACCGCTCCTACGAGCAGTACTTC. Encoded protein: CAWSRKGHRSYEQYF.

The CDR3 nucleotides read TGTGCCAGCAGCCAAGATCACGGGGTTGGTTCACCCCTCCACTTT. Protein: CASSQDHGVGSPLHF. The chain couples TRBV14 to TRBJ1-6; D remains unclear. The CDR3 has 15 amino acids. Trimming stripped 0 bases from V and 9 bases from J, with 12 bases between. Per germline, CDR1 SGHDN and CDR2 FVKESK.

The chain joins TRBV5-4 to TRBJ2-1; TRBD2 might be the D (5 bases). This CDR3 has 12 amino acids. V dropped 0 bases and J dropped 9 bases, with 7 bases sitting between them. The germline gives CDR1 SGHNT, CDR2 YYREEE (reference sequence). The CDR3 protein is CASSLVGSEQFF. CDR3 sequence (DNA): TGTGCCAGCAGCTTGGTTGGGAGTGAGCAGTTCTTC.

CDR3 nucleotides: TGCGCCAGCAGCCTGACTAGAAATGAGCAGTTCTTC. Protein: CASSLTRNEQFF. V and J are TRBV5-1 and TRBJ2-1; D might be TRBD2 (6 bases). V dropped 4 bases and J dropped 7 bases, with 9 bases sitting between them. The V gene's germline CDR1 is SGHRS and CDR2 YFSETQ. The CDR3 contains 12 residues.

This chain uses TRBV5-1 with TRBJ2-5, with 8 positions matching TRBD2. Germline V gene sequence: CDR1 SGHRS, CDR2 YFSETQ. The CDR3 runs to 15 residues. With 2 bases clipped from V and 5 bases from J, the junction kept 8 bases outside the gene matches. The CDR3 loop reads CASSFSSGSGETQYF. In DNA form, the CDR3 reads TGCGCCAGCAGCTTCTCCAGCGGGAGTGGGGAGACCCAGTACTTC.

This rearrangement joins TRBV4-1 to TRBJ2-7, with 8 positions matching TRBD1. Germline-derived CDR1 and CDR2 are MGHRA and YSYEKL. The length of the CDR3 is 15 residues. J gave up 1 base and V 2 bases, and 4 bases lay outside the gene matches. In DNA form, the CDR3 reads TGCGCCAGCAGCCAACGGACAGGGATTTCCTACGAGCAGTACTTC. Translation gives CASSQRTGISYEQYF.

The table lists this clone with a few counts. The chain carries TRBV7-2 and TRBJ2-7, with TRBD2 as a possible D gene (5 bases). The CDR3 runs 13 residues. Per the germline V gene, CDR1 is SGHTA and CDR2 is FQGNSA. V was clipped by 5 bases and J by 5 bases, with 13 bases between them. Written as DNA, the CDR3 is TGTGCCAGCAGCCTCGCCGGGGAGAACGAGCAGTACTTC. As protein: CASSLAGENEQYF.

This clone was seen only once. CDR3 DNA: TGTGCCAGCAGCCGAGAGGCGGGGAACACTGAAGCTTTCTTT. This codes for CASSREAGNTEAFF. V usage is TRBV6-1 and J usage is TRBJ1-1; D unresolved. V was trimmed by 6 bases and J by 1 base, leaving 12 bases between them. The CDR3 sequence is 14 residues long. Germline V gene sequence: CDR1 MNHNS, CDR2 SASEGT.

This clone has a single count. The CDR3 DNA follows: TGTGCCATCAACCGGGACAGAAATACCGGGGAGCTGTTTTTT. This codes for CAINRDRNTGELFF. V usage is TRBV10-3 and J usage is TRBJ2-2; 7 bases are a match to TRBD1. CDR1 and CDR2 from the germline V gene are ENHRY and SYGVKD. The CDR3 consists of 14 residues. The trim removed 7 bases at V and 5 bases at J, leaving 7 bases unmatched.

The chain uses TRBV21-1 and TRBJ1-5; TRBD1 reflects the table's D call only, with no check against the DNA. TRBV21-1 is a known pseudogene. This CDR3 is 15 amino acids long. CDR3 DNA: TGTGCCAGCAGCGCAGGACCGACAGGGAATCAGCCCCAGCATTTT. Its translation: CASSAGPTGNQPQHF.